The table lists the clone carrying this T cell receptor (beta chain) with a few counts. Its target is not known. This sample stems from a study of blood T cells in healthy people across ages. Then a second PCR, running about 6 to 12 cycles, was carried out with a sample-barcoded 5' primer and a J-beta primer mix. MiXCR, applied by TCRdb to the 5' RACE reads, yields one record per CDR3 protein. The table includes roughly 1,300,000 distinct CDR3 sequences, roughly 59% detected once. Whole-study findings and limits: Nothing was known about donor CMV status, and this possibly confounded expanded clonotype changes.

The sequence was collected from a young man in good health. The sequenced sample consisted of blood.

Here the CDR3 DNA reads TGTGCCACCAGCGTGGACAGGGGCAATCAGCCCCAGCATTTT. Its translation is CATSVDRGNQPQHF. The chain recombines TRBV15 with TRBJ1-5, with TRBD1 identical over 8 bases. This CDR3 is built from 14 residues. Germline V CDR1 and CDR2: LNHNV, YYDKDF (reference sequence). The V and J ends lost 5 bases and 2 bases, in that order; junction bases with no gene match: 2.